Listed below are T cell receptor beta chains from one sample, sequenced in a study of T cells in Graves' hyperthyroidism and ophthalmopathy. Each CDR3 protein gets one entry after TCRdb re-called the multiplex PCR reads with MiXCR. The sample has more than 550,000 distinct CDR3 sequences; under 20% are singletons. The sequenced sample was blood. The receptors shown here come from a woman in her forties or fifties with Graves' hyperthyroidism that later progressed to Graves' ophthalmopathy. The CDR3 runs from the conserved cysteine through the conserved F or W. The order of the fields is D gene, V gene, J gene, clone size, CDR3 protein, CDR3 DNA. A D gene is named only where the DNA matches it firmly. Not every row has a clone size; where given, it reads once, few, many or a size class.

D gene: -; V gene: TRBV12-3/TRBV12-4; J gene: TRBJ1-1; clone size: few; CDR3 protein: CASTPAGVFTEAFF; CDR3 DNA: TGTGCCAGCACCCCAGCAGGGGTGTTCACTGAAGCTTTCTTT
D gene: -; V gene: TRBV30; J gene: TRBJ2-1; clone size: many; CDR3 protein: CAWSQGNNEQFF; CDR3 DNA: TGTGCCTGGAGCCAGGGGAACAATGAGCAGTTCTTC
D gene: -; V gene: TRBV20-1; J gene: TRBJ1-1; clone size: few; CDR3 protein: CSARRTGGTEAFF; CDR3 DNA: TGCAGTGCTAGACGGACGGGGGGCACTGAAGCTTTCTTT
D gene: -; V gene: TRBV2; J gene: TRBJ1-1; clone size: many; CDR3 protein: CASFGASTEAFF; CDR3 DNA: TGTGCCAGCTTCGGTGCCAGCACTGAAGCTTTCTTT
D gene: -; V gene: TRBV19; J gene: TRBJ1-1; clone size: many; CDR3 protein: CASRPGGRRTEAFF; CDR3 DNA: TGTGCCAGTAGACCGGGGGGCAGAAGGACTGAAGCTTTCTTT
D gene: -; V gene: TRBV7-9; J gene: TRBJ2-7; clone size: -; CDR3 protein: CASSAPEYYEQYF; CDR3 DNA: TGTGCCAGCAGCGCCCCGGAATACTACGAGCAGTACTTC
D gene: -; V gene: TRBV6-5; J gene: TRBJ1-1; clone size: many; CDR3 protein: CASSYRPRTEAFF; CDR3 DNA: TGTGCCAGCAGTTACAGGCCAAGGACTGAAGCTTTCTTT
D gene: -; V gene: TRBV6-1; J gene: TRBJ1-5; clone size: -; CDR3 protein: CASSVNGQGFQPQHF; CDR3 DNA: TGTGCCAGCAGTGTTAACGGGCAGGGGTTTCAGCCCCAGCATTTT
D gene: -; V gene: TRBV7-9; J gene: TRBJ1-5; clone size: -; CDR3 protein: CASSLGGWNQPQHF; CDR3 DNA: TGTGCCAGCAGCTTAGGGGGGTGGAATCAGCCCCAGCATTTT
D gene: -; V gene: TRBV11-2; J gene: TRBJ2-7; clone size: -; CDR3 protein: CASGLLAVSYEQYF; CDR3 DNA: TGTGCCAGCGGCTTACTGGCCGTCTCCTACGAGCAGTACTTC